The 32 T cell receptor beta chains below all came from one sample that was sequenced in a study of T cell responses to AZD1222 COVID-19 vaccine. Sequencing was performed with immunoSEQ multiplex PCR; in TCRdb, only in-frame clones are kept and a portion is missing. The sample comprises fewer than 90,000 clones, around nine tenths of which are singletons, and approximately 10% rests with the top ten. This material consisted of peripheral blood, taken 28 days after the second AZD1222 dose. The receptors derive from an adult who received the AZD1222 COVID-19 vaccine.

The V and J genes are TRBV5-6 and TRBJ2-7; perhaps TRBD2 as D (6 bases). The CDR3 is 15 amino acids. The germline V gene encodes CDR1 SGHDT and CDR2 YYEEEE. V was clipped by 3 bases and J by 0 bases, with 13 bases between them. CDR3 sequence reads: CASSSGTPDSYEQYF. CDR3 sequence (DNA): TGTGCCAGCAGCTCCGGGACTCCCGACTCCTACGAGCAGTACTTC.

The rearrangement links TRBV19 to TRBJ2-1; D tentatively reads TRBD1 or TRBD2 (5 bases each). The CDR3 has 15 amino acids. Germline V lookup: CDR1 LNHDA, CDR2 SQIVND (reference sequence). Trimming removed 7 bases at V and 4 bases at J, with 17 bases between. The CDR3: CASTPWGPGYNEQFF. The CDR3 DNA reads as TGTGCCAGTACCCCCTGGGGCCCGGGGTACAATGAGCAGTTCTTC.

The chain joins TRBV29-1 to TRBJ1-6; maybe TRBD1 (5 bases). The CDR3 loop spans 13 amino acids. Germline CDR1 reads SQVTM; CDR2 reads ANQGSEA. The V end was cut by 6 bases, the J end by 10 bases, with 16 bases between. CDR3 nucleotides: TGCAGCGTATCAGGTGGTTGGGGCTCACCCCTCCACTTT. It is translated as CSVSGGWGSPLHF.

A single count supports this clone. The chain is built from TRBV6-5 and TRBJ1-5, with D possibly matching TRBD1 (5 bases). This CDR3 has 14 residues. The V and J ends lost 5 bases and 5 bases respectively, with 13 bases between them. The germline V gene encodes CDR1 MNHEY and CDR2 SVGAGI. DNA for the CDR3: TGTGCCAGCAGTCGGCAGGGAGCCGATCAGCCCCAGCATTTT. Protein: CASSRQGADQPQHF.

CDR3 in DNA: TGTGCCTGGAGTCCGGGACAGGGGATTCAGCCCCAGCATTTT. Translation gives CAWSPGQGIQPQHF. This chain links TRBV30 with TRBJ1-5; 10 positions agree with TRBD1. The CDR3 is 14 residues long. Germline values: CDR1 GTSNPN, CDR2 SVGIG (reference sequence). V lost 2 bases to trimming and J lost 6 bases; unmatched junction nucleotides: 4.

DNA for the CDR3: TGTGCCACCAGTGATACCGGGACAGGGGTTGGCTACACCTTC. Translating gives CATSDTGTGVGYTF. The V call is TRBV24-1, the J call TRBJ1-2; the match to TRBD1 covers 10 bases. From germline, CDR1 is KGHDR and CDR2 SFDVKD. Trimming took 3 bases from V and 7 from J; bases not matched to a gene: 4. This CDR3 is built from 14 residues.

The rearrangement links TRBV5-8 to TRBJ1-4; D is uncertain. The length of the CDR3 is 15 residues. From germline, CDR1 is SGHTS and CDR2 YDEGEE. The ends were cut back, 4 bases at V and 6 bases at J, with 16 bases in the middle. The CDR3 DNA reads as TGTGCCAGCAGCCTGCCTGCCGGGGAGGATGAAAAACTGTTTTTT. Its translation: CASSLPAGEDEKLFF.

V usage is TRBV3-1 (or the pseudogene TRBV3-2) and J usage is TRBJ2-7, with D perhaps matching TRBD2 (6 bases). The V end lost 3 bases, the J end lost 3 bases, and 15 bases lay between the germline ends. Germline CDR1 and CDR2: LGHDT and YNNKEL (reference sequence). This CDR3 spans 15 amino acids. Here the CDR3 reads CASSHGAAGHYEQYF. In DNA form, the CDR3 reads TGTGCCAGCAGCCATGGAGCCGCGGGGCACTACGAGCAGTACTTC.

V usage is TRBV30 and J usage is TRBJ1-1; a possible D gene is TRBD1 (5 bases). The CDR3 is made up of 12 amino acids. Looked up from germline, CDR1 is GTSNPN and CDR2 is SVGIG (reference sequence). V was shortened by 0 bases and J by 6 bases, with 8 bases between the two germline ends. CDR3 sequence reads: CAWSVGEAEAFF. The DNA for the CDR3 is TGTGCCTGGAGTGTGGGGGAAGCTGAAGCTTTCTTT.

This chain joins TRBV5-4 and TRBJ1-6; TRBD1 is a possible D gene (5 bases). V lost 4 bases and J lost 7, with 12 bases in between. The germline V gene has CDR1 SGHNT and CDR2 YYREEE (reference sequence). CDR3 length equals 14 residues. The CDR3 region has the DNA TGTGCCAGCAGCACACCCCGACAGAATTCACCCCTCCACTTT. Its protein product is CASSTPRQNSPLHF.

The rearrangement links TRBV28 to TRBJ2-1; 10 nucleotides match TRBD2. The germline V gene encodes CDR1 MDHEN and CDR2 SYDVKM. V lost 2 bases, J lost 6 bases, and 16 bases stayed unmatched. The CDR3 spans 19 residues. DNA of the CDR3: TGTGCCAGCAGTTTACTCAGAACTCGGACTAGCGGACCGCTCAATGAGCAGTTCTTC. Its translation: CASSLLRTRTSGPLNEQFF.

V usage is TRBV4-2 and J usage is TRBJ2-1, with 12 bases identical to TRBD2. CDR3 length: 17 residues. V was clipped by 1 base and J by 4 bases; unmatched bases: 5. Germline CDR1 reads LGHNA; CDR2 reads YNFKEQ. The CDR3 sequence is CASSQGTSGAGYNEQFF. CDR3 nucleotides: TGTGCCAGCAGCCAAGGGACTAGCGGGGCCGGTTACAATGAGCAGTTCTTC.

V gene TRBV7-9 combines with J gene TRBJ2-7; 10 bases agree with TRBD2. The J segment lost 1 base and the V segment lost 5 bases, leaving 5 bases of the junction unmatched. The length of the CDR3 is 15 residues. Germline V gene sequence: CDR1 SEHNR, CDR2 FQNEAQ (reference sequence). The CDR3 DNA is TGTGCCAGCAGCGCCCCTAGCGGGAGTTCCTACGAGCAGTACTTC. Translated: CASSAPSGSSYEQYF.

This clone was picked up one time. The V and J genes are TRBV28 and TRBJ2-3; a possible D gene is TRBD2 (5 bases). The CDR3 covers 14 residues. Between the trimmed V and J ends, which lost 7 bases and 0 bases, there was a span of 11 bases. CDR1 and CDR2 from the germline V gene are MDHEN and SYDVKM. CDR3: CASTSSGSTDTQYF. CDR3 DNA: TGTGCCAGCACCTCTTCGGGGAGCACAGATACGCAGTATTTT.

This clone came up once. The rearrangement joins TRBV27 to TRBJ2-1; D tentatively fits TRBD1 or TRBD2 (6 bases each). The V and J ends lost 4 bases and 2 bases respectively, with 12 bases between them. Germline lookup yields CDR1 MNHEY and CDR2 SMNVEV (reference sequence). This CDR3 spans 15 amino acids. CDR3 loop: CASSSRGPPYNEQFF. The CDR3 DNA is TGTGCCAGCAGTTCCCGGGGGCCCCCCTACAATGAGCAGTTCTTC.

The chain joins TRBV19 to TRBJ1-1; no firm D call. CDR1 is LNHDA and CDR2 is SQIVND in the germline V gene (reference sequence). The CDR3 has 14 residues. The V gene lost 5 bases and the J gene lost 6 bases, with 16 bases spanning the gap. This CDR3 reads CASSHGGGSAEAFF. CDR3 DNA sequence: TGTGCCAGTAGTCATGGAGGAGGGTCTGCTGAAGCTTTCTTT.

The rearrangement uses TRBV10-3 and TRBJ2-7; 8 bases are a match to TRBD1. With V trimmed by 6 bases and J by 2 bases, 6 bases remained unmatched. CDR3 size: 14 residues. Germline lookup yields CDR1 ENHRY and CDR2 SYGVKD. The CDR3 loop reads CAIRDRAETYEQYF. The CDR3 coding sequence is TGTGCCATCAGGGACAGGGCAGAGACCTACGAGCAGTACTTC.

This chain connects TRBV6-2 or TRBV6-3 to TRBJ1-1; the D is unclear. Germline CDR1 is MNHEY and CDR2 is SVGEGT. The V gene lost 5 bases and the J gene lost 5 bases, with 18 bases spanning the gap. The CDR3 has 15 residues. CDR3 residues: CASSPPSGAWTEAFF. The CDR3, as DNA: TGTGCCAGCAGTCCCCCGAGCGGCGCGTGGACTGAAGCTTTCTTT.

This chain connects TRBV5-6 to TRBJ1-2; D not resolved. Trimming took 0 bases from V and 7 from J, leaving 19 bases between them. In germline, CDR1 is SGHDT, CDR2 YYEEEE. This CDR3 contains 16 residues. Here the CDR3 DNA reads TGTGCCAGCAGCTTGGACCCCTATCCGGGTTCTGGTGGCTACACCTTC. Its protein is CASSLDPYPGSGGYTF.

V gene TRBV24-1 combines with J gene TRBJ2-2, with TRBD2 identical over 8 bases. The V gene end was trimmed by 3 bases and the J gene end by 0 bases; junction bases not matched to a gene: 2. CDR3 size: 16 residues. In germline, CDR1 is KGHDR, CDR2 SFDVKD. The CDR3 DNA is TGTGCCACCAGTGATCCGGGACTAGCGAACACCGGGGAGCTGTTTTTT. Protein sequence: CATSDPGLANTGELFF.

This chain joins TRBV5-4 and TRBJ1-6; maybe TRBD1 (6 bases). V lost 4 bases, J lost 9 bases, and 17 bases lay in between. Germline V CDR1 and CDR2: SGHNT, YYREEE (reference sequence). The CDR3 contains 15 residues. The CDR3 nucleotides are TGTGCCAGCAGCAACGGCAGGGGATCCACTTCACCCCTCCACTTT. As protein: CASSNGRGSTSPLHF.

V gene TRBV9 combines with J gene TRBJ1-3; TRBD1 might be the D (5 bases). V dropped 0 bases and J dropped 3 bases, with 10 bases sitting between them. CDR1 is SGDLS, CDR2 YYNGEE, per germline. The CDR3 is made up of 15 amino acids. CDR3 sequence reads: CASSVAGGGGNTIYF. DNA of the CDR3: TGTGCCAGCAGCGTAGCTGGGGGAGGTGGAAACACCATATATTTT.

This clone was detected only a few times. The chain has TRBV18 and TRBJ1-3, with a weak D call TRBD1 (5 bases). In germline, CDR1 is KGHSH, CDR2 LQKENI. This CDR3 is 16 amino acids long. Trimming removed 3 bases at V and 4 bases at J, with 16 bases between. As DNA, the CDR3 is TGTGCCAGCTCACCGTCCGGGACTCAAAAGGGAAACACCATATATTTT. Amino acids: CASSPSGTQKGNTIYF.

The chain combines TRBV15 with TRBJ1-4, with D possibly matching TRBD1 (5 bases). V shed 9 bases and J shed 8 bases, with 16 bases lying between them. Germline V lookup: CDR1 LNHNV, CDR2 YYDKDF (reference sequence). The CDR3 runs 13 residues. The DNA of the CDR3 is TGTGCCACTACGGGACCCCAAGGAGAAAAACTGTTTTTT. Translating it yields CATTGPQGEKLFF.

The V call is TRBV27, the J call TRBJ2-1; D may be TRBD2 (7 bases). V was shortened by 6 bases and J by 7 bases, with 10 bases between the two germline ends. The CDR3 contains 12 residues. Germline assignment: CDR1 MNHEY and CDR2 SMNVEV (reference sequence). CDR3 DNA sequence: TGTGCCAGCAGGGGGGGGCCGAATGAGCAGTTCTTC. Translated, it gives CASRGGPNEQFF.

V and J are TRBV7-9 and TRBJ1-2; D unresolved. The CDR3 extends over 13 amino acids. Germline V gene data show CDR1 as SEHNR and CDR2 as FQNEAQ (reference sequence). V lost 3 bases to trimming and J lost 2 bases, with 7 bases between them. CDR3 DNA: TGTGCCAGCAGCTTGGTCCAGAACTATGGCTACACCTTC. It encodes CASSLVQNYGYTF.

V and J are TRBV3-1 (or the pseudogene TRBV3-2) and TRBJ2-7; unclear D gene. Germline V gene data show CDR1 as LGHDT and CDR2 as YNNKEL (reference sequence). Deletions cut 6 bases from V and 7 bases from J, with 10 bases between. This CDR3 has 11 residues. The CDR3 nucleotides read TGTGCCAGCAGTACAACACTTGAGCAGTACTTC. Translation gives CASSTTLEQYF.

This clone has a single count. V usage is TRBV3-1 (or the pseudogene TRBV3-2) and J usage is TRBJ2-1; no definite D call. Trimming shortened V by 0 bases and J by 0 bases, and 12 bases separated the two germline ends. The CDR3 extends over 17 amino acids. Germline CDR1 LGHDT, CDR2 YNNKEL (reference sequence). The CDR3 DNA reads TGTGCCAGCAGCCAAGATAAAATTCCTTACTCCTACAATGAGCAGTTCTTC. Its protein is CASSQDKIPYSYNEQFF.

This rearrangement joins TRBV6-5 to TRBJ2-3, with 12 bases lining up with TRBD2. The CDR3 totals 16 residues. The V gene end was trimmed by 2 bases and the J gene end by 4 bases; junction bases not matched to a gene: 4. Germline CDR1 reads MNHEY; CDR2 reads SVGAGI. The CDR3 sequence: CASSYGLAGGPDTQYF. The CDR3, as DNA: TGTGCCAGCAGTTACGGGCTAGCGGGGGGGCCAGATACGCAGTATTTT.

CDR3 sequence: CSASEGFGGNTIYF. The CDR3 region has the DNA TGCAGTGCTAGTGAAGGGTTCGGCGGAAACACCATATATTTT. V gene TRBV20-1 combines with J gene TRBJ1-3, with D uncertain. Trimming stripped 3 bases from V and 4 bases from J, with 13 bases between. Germline V CDR1 and CDR2: DFQATT, SNEGSKA (reference sequence). The CDR3 consists of 14 residues.

The rearrangement joins TRBV7-9 to TRBJ2-7, with D uncertain. V dropped 5 bases and J dropped 9 bases, with 14 bases sitting between them. The CDR3 length is 12 residues. CDR1 is SEHNR, CDR2 FQNEAQ, per germline (reference sequence). In DNA form, the CDR3 reads TGTGCCAGCAGCACCCAAGACTCCTTGCAGTACTTC. The encoded protein is CASSTQDSLQYF.

The chain combines TRBV5-1 with TRBJ1-6, with TRBD1 as a possible D gene (5 bases). This CDR3 comprises 15 residues. The V gene's germline CDR1 is SGHRS and CDR2 YFSETQ. V lost 0 bases and J 9 bases, leaving 13 bases between the germline ends. CDR3 coding DNA: TGCGCCAGCAGCTTGGACAGGCTAACTGGTTCACCCCTCCACTTT. Translated: CASSLDRLTGSPLHF.